A selection of T cell receptor beta chains follows, all from one sample in a study of blood T cell repertoires in COVID-19. Assay used: immunoSEQ multiplex PCR; TCRdb lists only in-frame clones, some missing. The table shows some 130,000 clones, with about nine tenths occurring only once. What was sequenced was peripheral blood. The origin of the receptors is a man aged 45-60 years with acute or convalescent COVID-19. The CDR3 runs from the conserved cysteine through the conserved F or W. The D gene is left open where the match is weak. Not all rows give a size; the values are once, few, many and, for expanded clones, a class.

J | V | size | D | CDR3 | DNA
TRBJ2-7 | TRBV28 | - | TRBD2 | CASSLTSVGTYEQYF | TGTGCCAGCAGCCTAACTAGCGTCGGGACTTACGAGCAGTACTTC
TRBJ2-1 | TRBV19 | - | - | CASSIERSNNEQFF | TGTGCCAGTAGTATAGAACGGTCTAACAATGAGCAGTTCTTC
TRBJ1-6 | TRBV7-9 | - | - | CASSIQGIRYNSPLHF | TGTGCCAGCAGCATCCAGGGTATTCGGTATAATTCACCCCTCCACTTT
TRBJ1-5 | TRBV18 | - | TRBD1 | CASSLLDRGGRGQPQHF | TGTGCCAGCTCACTACTCGACAGGGGTGGGAGAGGTCAGCCCCAGCATTTT
TRBJ2-3 | TRBV5-1 | - | - | CASSLGGGPAGTDTQYF | TGCGCCAGCAGCTTGGGTGGAGGGCCAGCCGGCACAGATACGCAGTATTTT
TRBJ1-1 | TRBV5-1 | - | - | CASSPMTAMNTEAFF | TGCGCCAGCAGCCCGATGACAGCGATGAACACTGAAGCTTTCTTT
TRBJ2-7 | TRBV21-1 | - | - | CASSKGPGFSYEQYF | TGTGCCAGCAGCAAAGGTCCAGGCTTCTCCTACGAGCAGTACTTC
TRBJ1-4 | TRBV30 | - | - | CAWRGGTNEKLFF | TGTGCCTGGAGGGGGGGAACTAATGAAAAACTGTTTTTT
TRBJ2-5 | TRBV24-1 | - | - | CATSDPRGSGETQYF | TGTGCCACCAGTGACCCCAGGGGCTCCGGGGAGACCCAGTACTTC
TRBJ1-1 | TRBV2 | - | - | CARRDTEAFF | TGTGCCAGGCGTGACACTGAAGCTTTCTTT
TRBJ1-2 | TRBV7-2 | - | - | CASSSWAGPYGYTF | TGTGCCAGCAGCTCTTGGGCGGGCCCCTATGGCTACACCTTC
TRBJ1-2 | TRBV6-5 | - | - | CASSPSGYGYTF | TGTGCCAGCAGTCCGAGTGGCTATGGCTACACCTTC
TRBJ1-2 | TRBV10-3 | - | - | CAISDYQGGGYTF | TGTGCCATCAGTGATTACCAGGGAGGAGGCTACACCTTC
TRBJ1-1 | TRBV24-1 | - | TRBD1 | CATSDTRTGNTEAFF | TGTGCCACCAGTGATACGCGGACAGGGAACACTGAAGCTTTCTTT
TRBJ2-7 | TRBV9 | - | - | CASSVGPSYEQYF | TGTGCCAGCAGCGTCGGTCCCTCCTACGAGCAGTACTTC
TRBJ2-7 | TRBV4-2 | - | - | CASSQTVHYEQYF | TGTGCCAGCAGCCAAACGGTTCACTACGAGCAGTACTTC
TRBJ1-5 | TRBV27 | once | - | CASSRQDPSNQPQHF | TGTGCCAGCAGTCGACAGGACCCTAGCAATCAGCCCCAGCATTTT
TRBJ2-3 | TRBV5-1 | - | TRBD2 | CASSWGSGGGGTDTQYF | TGCGCCAGCAGCTGGGGGAGCGGGGGAGGTGGCACAGATACGCAGTATTTT
TRBJ2-5 | TRBV19 | - | - | CASSIGRGSETQYF | TGTGCCAGTAGTATCGGAAGGGGATCAGAGACCCAGTACTTC
TRBJ1-2 | TRBV27 | - | TRBD1 | CASSRQGYGYGYTF | TGTGCCAGCAGTAGACAGGGGTACGGCTATGGCTACACCTTC
TRBJ1-2 | TRBV4-1 | - | - | CASASRRGAHTESYGYTF | TGCGCCAGCGCATCGAGGCGGGGGGCGCATACCGAATCCTATGGCTACACCTTC
TRBJ1-1 | TRBV29-1 | few | TRBD1 | CSAAPGQGMNTEAFF | TGCAGCGCCGCGCCGGGACAGGGGATGAACACTGAAGCTTTCTTT
TRBJ1-1 | TRBV5-1 | - | - | CASSSQGWNTEAFF | TGCGCCAGCAGCTCCCAGGGATGGAACACTGAAGCTTTCTTT
TRBJ1-1 | TRBV21-1 | - | - | CASSKEQGRHTEAFF | TGTGCCAGCAGCAAAGAGCAGGGTAGACACACTGAAGCTTTCTTT
TRBJ1-1 | TRBV19 | - | - | CASSIRIENTEAFF | TGTGCCAGTAGTATCAGGATCGAGAACACTGAAGCTTTCTTT
TRBJ2-3 | TRBV24-1 | - | - | CATSDFGRVGSDTQYF | TGTGCCACCAGTGATTTTGGGCGGGTTGGGTCGGATACGCAGTATTTT
TRBJ1-1 | TRBV5-6 | - | - | CASSLRGGIEDGTEAFF | TGTGCCAGCAGCCTCCGAGGGGGAATTGAGGATGGGACTGAAGCTTTCTTT
TRBJ1-2 | TRBV6-1 | - | - | CASSDAGSGYGYTF | TGTGCCAGCAGTGATGCAGGGTCCGGGTATGGCTACACCTTC
TRBJ2-3 | TRBV6-4 | few | TRBD2 | CARLAGDGTDTQYF | TGTGCCAGATTAGCGGGAGATGGCACAGATACGCAGTATTTT
TRBJ1-2 | TRBV30 | - | - | CAWGRDYGYTF | TGTGCCTGGGGACGGGACTATGGCTACACCTTC
TRBJ1-1 | TRBV19 | once | TRBD1 | CASSIMTGVNTEAFF | TGTGCCAGTAGTATAATGACAGGGGTGAACACTGAAGCTTTCTTT
TRBJ1-1 | TRBV7-9 | few | - | CASSLDRSGEGIAEAFF | TGTGCCAGCAGCTTAGATCGTTCAGGGGAGGGGATCGCTGAAGCTTTCTTT
TRBJ2-5 | TRBV6-4 | - | TRBD1 | CASRETGGGETQYF | TGTGCCAGCAGAGAAACAGGGGGCGGAGAGACCCAGTACTTC
TRBJ1-2 | TRBV29-1 | - | - | CSVWAGLAIDYGYTF | TGCAGCGTTTGGGCAGGGCTTGCCATAGACTATGGCTACACCTTC
TRBJ2-2 | TRBV9 | - | TRBD2 | CASSAHGGLAATGELFF | TGTGCCAGCAGCGCCCATGGGGGACTAGCGGCAACCGGGGAGCTGTTTTTT
TRBJ1-1 | TRBV5-1 | - | - | CASSTGTIGTEAFF | TGCGCCAGCAGCACCGGGACAATTGGCACTGAAGCTTTCTTT